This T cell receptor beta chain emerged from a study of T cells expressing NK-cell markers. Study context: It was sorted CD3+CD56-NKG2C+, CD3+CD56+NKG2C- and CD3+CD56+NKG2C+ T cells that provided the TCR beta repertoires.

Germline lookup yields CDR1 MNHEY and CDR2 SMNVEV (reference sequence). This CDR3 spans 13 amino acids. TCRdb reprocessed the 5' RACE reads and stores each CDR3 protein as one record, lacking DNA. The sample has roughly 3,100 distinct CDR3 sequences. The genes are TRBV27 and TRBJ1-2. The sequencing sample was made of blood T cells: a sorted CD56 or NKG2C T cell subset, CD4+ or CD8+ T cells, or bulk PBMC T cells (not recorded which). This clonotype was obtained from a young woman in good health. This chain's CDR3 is CASSLTPYYGYTF.